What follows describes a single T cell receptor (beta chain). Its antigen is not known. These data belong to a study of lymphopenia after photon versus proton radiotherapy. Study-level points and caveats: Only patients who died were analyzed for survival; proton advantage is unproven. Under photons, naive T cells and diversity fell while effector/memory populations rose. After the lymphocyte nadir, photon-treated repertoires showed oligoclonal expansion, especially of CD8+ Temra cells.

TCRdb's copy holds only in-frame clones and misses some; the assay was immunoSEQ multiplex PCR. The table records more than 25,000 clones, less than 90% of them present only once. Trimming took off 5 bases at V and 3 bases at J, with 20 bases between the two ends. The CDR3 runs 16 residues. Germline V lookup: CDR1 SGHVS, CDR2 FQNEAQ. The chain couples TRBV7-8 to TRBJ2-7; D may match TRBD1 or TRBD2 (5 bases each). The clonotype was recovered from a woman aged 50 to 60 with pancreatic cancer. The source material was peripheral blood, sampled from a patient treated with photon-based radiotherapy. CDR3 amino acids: CASSPLPRDPDYEQYF. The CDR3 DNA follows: TGTGCCAGCAGCCCCCTCCCCCGGGACCCAGACTACGAGCAGTACTTC.